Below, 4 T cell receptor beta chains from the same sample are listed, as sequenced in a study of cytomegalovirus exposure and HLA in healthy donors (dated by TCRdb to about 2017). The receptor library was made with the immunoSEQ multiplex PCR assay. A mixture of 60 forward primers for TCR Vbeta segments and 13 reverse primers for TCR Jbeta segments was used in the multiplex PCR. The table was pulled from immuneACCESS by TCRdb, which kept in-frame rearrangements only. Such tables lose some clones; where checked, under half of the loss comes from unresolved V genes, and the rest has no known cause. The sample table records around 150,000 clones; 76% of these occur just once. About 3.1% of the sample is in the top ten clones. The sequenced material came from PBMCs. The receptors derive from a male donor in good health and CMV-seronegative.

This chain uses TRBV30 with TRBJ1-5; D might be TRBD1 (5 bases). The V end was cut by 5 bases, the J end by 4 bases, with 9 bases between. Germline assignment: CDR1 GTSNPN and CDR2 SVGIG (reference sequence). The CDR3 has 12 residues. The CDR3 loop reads CAWGAGNQPQHF. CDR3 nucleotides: TGTGCCTGGGGGGCAGGGAATCAGCCCCAGCATTTT.

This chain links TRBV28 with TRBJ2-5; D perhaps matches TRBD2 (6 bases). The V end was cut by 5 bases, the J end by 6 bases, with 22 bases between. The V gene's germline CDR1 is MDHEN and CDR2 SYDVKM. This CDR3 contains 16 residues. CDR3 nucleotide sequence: TGTGCCAGCAGTCCCACCTTCCTCGGGGGATCAAAGACCCAGTACTTC. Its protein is CASSPTFLGGSKTQYF.

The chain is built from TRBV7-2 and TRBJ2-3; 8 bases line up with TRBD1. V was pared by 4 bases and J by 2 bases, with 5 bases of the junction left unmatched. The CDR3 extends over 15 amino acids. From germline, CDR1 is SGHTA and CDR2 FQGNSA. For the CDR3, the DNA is TGTGCCAGCAGCTCCGGACAGGGCCCCACAGATACGCAGTATTTT. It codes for CASSSGQGPTDTQYF.

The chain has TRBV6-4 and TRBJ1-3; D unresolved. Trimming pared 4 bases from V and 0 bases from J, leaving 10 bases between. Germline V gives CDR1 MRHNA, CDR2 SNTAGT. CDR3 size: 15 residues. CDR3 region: CASSATENSGNTIYF. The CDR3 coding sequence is TGTGCCAGCAGTGCAACAGAGAACTCTGGAAACACCATATATTTT.